Below are 26 T cell receptor beta chains sequenced from a single sample in a study of T cell changes during pregnancy in multiple sclerosis. Libraries were prepared by immunoSEQ multiplex PCR; TCRdb keeps only in-frame clonotypes and omits some of them. The sample has about 55,000 clones; around 94% are singletons. The input for sequencing was CD8+ T cells from peripheral blood mononuclear cells, taken after pregnancy. All receptors come from a female donor with multiple sclerosis, enrolled in a pregnancy study.

This clone was recorded only once. The CDR3 region is CASSLFVGGRTEAFF. Here the CDR3 DNA reads TGTGCCAGCAGTTTGTTTGTGGGAGGACGCACTGAAGCTTTCTTT. The chain recombines TRBV28 with TRBJ1-1; D gene uncertain. Germline assignment: CDR1 MDHEN and CDR2 SYDVKM. Deletions cut 3 bases from V and 4 bases from J, with 15 bases between. This CDR3 has 15 residues.

The gene calls are TRBV11-2 and TRBJ2-7; 7 bases align to TRBD1. The V segment lost 3 bases and the J segment 2 bases; nucleotides outside the gene matches: 4. Germline V lookup: CDR1 SGHAT, CDR2 FQNNGV. The CDR3 runs to 14 residues. The CDR3 DNA follows: TGTGCCAGCAGCTTCACAGGGGACCCCTACGAGCAGTACTTC. This sequence encodes CASSFTGDPYEQYF.

This clone was counted a single time. This chain joins TRBV27 and TRBJ1-4; D is possibly TRBD1 (6 bases). This CDR3 has 13 amino acids. Looked up from germline, CDR1 is MNHEY and CDR2 is SMNVEV (reference sequence). Trimming removed 3 bases at V and 12 bases at J, with 14 bases between. DNA for the CDR3: TGTGCCAGCAGTTTCCTTATGAACAGGGAACTGTTTTTT. It specifies CASSFLMNRELFF.

The rearrangement joins TRBV14 to TRBJ1-3, with a weak D call TRBD1 (5 bases). This CDR3 comprises 11 residues. The V end lost 8 bases, the J end lost 3 bases, and 5 bases lay between the germline ends. Germline-derived CDR1 and CDR2 are SGHDN and FVKESK. DNA for the CDR3: TGTGCCAGCGACAGTGGAAACACCATATATTTT. Protein: CASDSGNTIYF. Drawing the rest from reference TRBV14 and TRBJ1-3, the complete variable domain is EAGVTQFPSHSVIEKGQTVTLRCDPISGHDNLYWYRRVMGKEIKFLLHFVKESKQDESGMPNNRFLAERTGGTYSTLKVQPAELEDSGVYFCASDSGNTIYFGEGSWLTVV.

The rearrangement uses TRBV19 and TRBJ1-2; maybe TRBD1 (6 bases). Germline CDR1 reads LNHDA; CDR2 reads SQIVND (reference sequence). This CDR3 is 12 amino acids long. Deletions cut 3 bases from V and 7 bases from J, with 9 bases between. The CDR3, as DNA: TGTGCCAGTAGTATCGGACAGAGTGGCTACACCTTC. Translation: CASSIGQSGYTF.

The chain employs TRBV19 and TRBJ2-4, with 7 bases that match TRBD2. This CDR3 contains 14 residues. V shed 5 bases, J shed 5 bases, and the junction held 6 bases outside the gene matches. Per germline, CDR1 LNHDA and CDR2 SQIVND (reference sequence). As DNA, the CDR3 is TGTGCCAGTAGTTGGGGAGGGAGGGAAAACATTCAGTACTTC. It codes for CASSWGGRENIQYF.

This chain links TRBV6-5 with TRBJ2-3; 10 bases agree with TRBD2. The CDR3 spans 16 residues. The ends lost 0 bases at V and 7 bases at J; junction bases unmatched: 7. CDR1 is MNHEY, CDR2 SVGAGI, per germline. The CDR3: CASSYSELAGVNTQYF. CDR3 nucleotide sequence: TGTGCCAGCAGTTACTCCGAGCTAGCGGGAGTGAATACGCAGTATTTT.

This rearrangement joins TRBV9 to TRBJ1-1; TRBD1 agrees at 7 bases. J was trimmed by 3 bases and V by 1 base; bases with no gene match: 3. Germline loops: CDR1 SGDLS, CDR2 YYNGEE. This CDR3 has 14 amino acids. CDR3 nucleotide sequence: TGTGCCAGCAGCGTACGACAGGGAGACACTGAAGCTTTCTTT. Its translation: CASSVRQGDTEAFF.

The chain combines TRBV4-1 with TRBJ1-5, with D perhaps TRBD1 (6 bases). This CDR3 is 16 amino acids long. V was shortened by 1 base and J by 3 bases, with 13 bases between the two germline ends. Germline CDR1 and CDR2: MGHRA and YSYEKL. CDR3 coding DNA: TGCGCCAGCAGCCAAGTTCTGGGGGCGACCAATCAGCCCCAGCATTTT. It codes for CASSQVLGATNQPQHF.

J is TRBJ2-1 and V is TRBV7-9, with D maybe TRBD1 (6 bases). This CDR3 is 15 amino acids long. The germline gives CDR1 SEHNR, CDR2 FQNEAQ (reference sequence). With 8 bases removed from V and 6 bases from J, the gap between germline ends came to 20 bases. CDR3 amino acids: CASDSGTLMSNEQFF. The CDR3 DNA reads TGTGCCAGCGACTCCGGGACACTGATGTCCAATGAGCAGTTCTTC.

The chain recombines TRBV29-1 with TRBJ2-2, with 9 bases fitting TRBD2. Trimming cost V 4 bases and J 3 bases; bases outside gene matches: 21. Looked up from germline, CDR1 is SQVTM and CDR2 is ANQGSEA. The CDR3 runs to 20 residues. This CDR3 reads CSVVDGGMVNSGSHTGELFF. The DNA for the CDR3 is TGCAGCGTTGTTGATGGGGGTATGGTGAATAGCGGGAGTCACACCGGGGAGCTGTTTTTT.

The chain recombines TRBV2 with TRBJ2-3, with D possibly matching TRBD1 (5 bases). This CDR3 is built from 12 residues. Trimming removed 8 bases from V and 3 bases from J, with 9 bases in between. In germline, CDR1 is SNHLY, CDR2 FYNNEI. This CDR3 reads CASPRGTDTQYF. CDR3 DNA sequence: TGTGCCAGCCCAAGGGGAACAGATACGCAGTATTTT.

The table lists this clone with a count of one. The gene calls are TRBV29-1 and TRBJ2-3, with 7 bases that match TRBD2. Looked up from germline, CDR1 is SQVTM and CDR2 is ANQGSEA. J lost 2 bases, V lost 3 bases, and 5 bases had no gene match. The CDR3 runs 14 residues. The CDR3 DNA sequence: TGCAGCGTTGACGCGGGAGTCCTCACAGATACGCAGTATTTT. Its translation is CSVDAGVLTDTQYF.

The V call is TRBV5-1, the J call TRBJ2-1, with 9 bases lining up with TRBD2. CDR1 and CDR2 (germline): SGHRS, YFSETQ. The CDR3 runs to 16 residues. V was pared by 3 bases and J by 2 bases, with 6 bases of the junction left unmatched. This CDR3 is CASSSDIAGAYNEQFF. Here the CDR3 DNA reads TGCGCCAGCAGCTCTGATATAGCGGGAGCCTACAATGAGCAGTTCTTC.

The J gene is TRBJ2-2, the V gene TRBV6-5, with TRBD2 as a possible D gene (6 bases). This CDR3 has 15 residues. Germline V gene data show CDR1 as MNHEY and CDR2 as SVGAGI. The V end lost 5 bases, the J end lost 1 base, and 11 bases lay between the germline ends. The CDR3 sequence: CASSTSGLNTGELFF. Written as DNA, the CDR3 is TGTGCCAGCAGTACGAGCGGGCTGAACACCGGGGAGCTGTTTTTT.

The chain links TRBV19 to TRBJ1-1; weak D call: TRBD1 (5 bases). This CDR3 comprises 13 residues. Between the trimmed V and J ends, which lost 3 bases and 0 bases, there was a span of 5 bases. Germline-derived CDR1 and CDR2 are LNHDA and SQIVND (reference sequence). In nucleotides, the CDR3 is TGTGCCAGTAGTATGGGGCTGAACACTGAAGCTTTCTTT. Protein product: CASSMGLNTEAFF.

J is TRBJ2-1 and V is TRBV19, with 7 bases fitting TRBD1. This CDR3 is 16 amino acids long. With V trimmed by 6 bases and J by 8 bases, 16 bases remained unmatched. Germline loops: CDR1 LNHDA, CDR2 SQIVND (reference sequence). The DNA for the CDR3 is TGTGCCAGTAGGCGAGACAGGAACAGGGGTCGGGATGAGCAGTTCTTC. Encoded protein: CASRRDRNRGRDEQFF.

The chain couples TRBV7-9 to TRBJ2-2; 7 bases line up with TRBD1. The CDR3 extends over 16 amino acids. CDR1 and CDR2 from the germline V gene are SEHNR and FQNEAQ (reference sequence). Losses at the gene ends were 6 bases for V and 1 base for J; bases not matched to a gene: 8. CDR3 DNA sequence: TGTGCCAGCAGAGGTGCAGGGGACAGGAACACCGGGGAGCTGTTTTTT. Its protein product is CASRGAGDRNTGELFF.

The chain uses TRBV19 and TRBJ2-2; no clear D. The CDR3 covers 12 residues. CDR1 and CDR2 from the germline V gene are LNHDA and SQIVND (reference sequence). Trimming stripped 5 bases from V and 7 bases from J, with 8 bases between. The CDR3 nucleotides are TGTGCCAGTAGTGGGTGGAGCGGGGAGCTGTTTTTT. Its protein product is CASSGWSGELFF.

This sequence joins TRBV27 and TRBJ2-1, with D maybe TRBD1 (5 bases). The CDR3 is made up of 14 amino acids. Per germline, CDR1 MNHEY and CDR2 SMNVEV (reference sequence). V was trimmed by 0 bases and J by 9 bases, leaving 12 bases between them. The CDR3 sequence is CASSLSVGVGEQFF. The CDR3 DNA sequence: TGTGCCAGCAGTTTATCGGTAGGGGTGGGTGAGCAGTTCTTC.

The CDR3: CASSGAYEQYF. The CDR3, as DNA: TGTGCCAGCAGCGGAGCCTACGAGCAGTACTTC. The chain carries TRBV7-9 and TRBJ2-7, with D unresolved. The CDR3 is 11 amino acids. Deletions cut 5 bases from V and 2 bases from J, with 4 bases between. CDR1 and CDR2 (germline): SEHNR, FQNEAQ (reference sequence).

This clone has only one observation. The rearrangement links TRBV5-3 to TRBJ1-4; a weak D match, TRBD1 (6 bases). TRBV5-3 is flagged as an ORF with uncertain function. The ends were cut back, 4 bases at V and 4 bases at J, with 11 bases in the middle. The CDR3 sequence is 14 residues long. The CDR3 DNA reads as TGTGCCAGAAGCCACGGACAGATTAATGAAAAACTGTTTTTT. Translated: CARSHGQINEKLFF.

The gene calls are TRBV27 and TRBJ2-7; 9 bases are shared with TRBD1. With 4 bases clipped from V and 7 bases from J, the junction kept 14 bases outside the gene matches. Looked up from germline, CDR1 is MNHEY and CDR2 is SMNVEV (reference sequence). CDR3 size: 16 residues. This chain's CDR3 is CASSSSRDRASLEQYF. The CDR3 DNA reads as TGTGCCAGCAGTTCCTCTAGGGACAGGGCTTCTCTTGAGCAGTACTTC.

This clone was seen a single time. This chain links TRBV5-1 with TRBJ2-1; TRBD2 aligns across 7 bases. Trimming removed 0 bases from V and 2 bases from J; junction bases left unmatched: 2. CDR3 length: 15 amino acids. Germline CDR1 SGHRS, CDR2 YFSETQ. CDR3 loop: CASSLGGGPYNEQFF. The CDR3 nucleotides are TGCGCCAGCAGCTTGGGGGGGGGTCCCTACAATGAGCAGTTCTTC.

This clone was counted once. The chain uses TRBV21-1 and TRBJ2-7; the table's D call of TRBD1 was not tested on the DNA. TRBV21-1 is a documented pseudogene. The CDR3 runs 14 residues. The CDR3 loop reads CASSPKPRWHEQYF. The CDR3 nucleotides are TGTGCCAGCAGCCCTAAGCCCAGGTGGCACGAGCAGTACTTC.

This clone showed up just once. The J gene is TRBJ1-1, the V gene TRBV6-6, with D perhaps TRBD1 (6 bases). The CDR3 is 14 amino acids. Germline V gives CDR1 MNHNY, CDR2 SVGAGI (reference sequence). V was shortened by 1 base and J by 8 bases, with 14 bases between the two germline ends. CDR3 sequence: CASSYYNSGEEAFF. In nucleotides, the CDR3 is TGTGCCAGCAGTTACTACAACTCAGGGGAAGAAGCTTTCTTT.